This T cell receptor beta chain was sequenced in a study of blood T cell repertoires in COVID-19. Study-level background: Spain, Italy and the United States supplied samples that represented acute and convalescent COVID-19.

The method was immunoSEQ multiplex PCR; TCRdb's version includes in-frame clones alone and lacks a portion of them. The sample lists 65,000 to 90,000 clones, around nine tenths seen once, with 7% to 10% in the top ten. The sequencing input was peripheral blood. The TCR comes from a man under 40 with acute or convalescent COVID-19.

CDR3 residues: CASSGDPGLLPYEQYF. Written as DNA, the CDR3 is TGTGCCAGCAGCGGCGACCCGGGACTACTTCCCTACGAGCAGTACTTC. The rearrangement uses TRBV7-9 and TRBJ2-7; 7 nucleotides match TRBD2. J was trimmed by 2 bases and V by 5 bases; bases with no gene match: 12. Germline V gene sequence: CDR1 SEHNR, CDR2 FQNEAQ (reference sequence). The CDR3 extends over 16 amino acids.